This T cell receptor (beta chain) emerged from a study of spatial heterogeneity in lung cancer. Study background: Counts of TCR transcripts in tumor regions correlated strongly with a matched bulk RNA-seq T cell module score. The average appearance count of each unique TCR and UMI combination in raw reads was more than 9.5. Overall study findings and caveats: Ubiquitous and regional nonsynonymous mutations were each tracked by the matching count of ubiquitous or regional expanded TCRs. Tracking of tumor mutation counts was seen in expanded intratumoral alpha and beta TCR counts.

The CDR3 sequence is 15 residues long. The germline CDR1 and CDR2 sequences are KGHSH and LQKENI. Unmatched junction bases numbered 6, after V lost 2 bases and J lost 4 bases. Indicated time point: sample taken at primary tumor resection. Unsorted whole RNA samples from tumor, nontumor lung or frozen PBMC were sequenced. TCRdb used MiXCR to reprocess the 5' RACE reads, holding one entry per CDR3 protein. Of about 25,000 distinct CDR3 sequences listed, approximately 9.5% are singletons. To note about this clonotype: Its antigen remains unidentified.

The gene calls are TRBV18 and TRBJ1-2; 8 bases are shared with TRBD1. This sequence originates from a male donor with early-stage non-small cell lung cancer. The sequencing used lung tumor tissue, collected at surgery. The CDR3 is CASSPGGTGPYGYTF. The CDR3 DNA follows: TGTGCCAGCTCACCAGGAGGGACAGGTCCCTATGGCTACACCTTC.